Shown below are 8 T cell receptor beta chains from a single sample sequenced in a study of T cell changes during pregnancy in multiple sclerosis (dated by TCRdb to the late 2010s). Receptor amplification or capture employed the immunoSEQ multiplex PCR assay. The clones in this table, taken by TCRdb from immuneACCESS, are in-frame only. Not every clone is retained; where verified, under half of the shortfall comes from an unresolved V gene, and the cause of the rest is unknown. Recorded for this sample are just over 90,000 clones; 91% of them occurred a single time. The ten largest make up roughly 1.7% of the sample. The sequences come from peripheral blood, collected after pregnancy. These receptors were taken from a female donor in good health, enrolled as a control in a pregnancy study.

This clone was observed a single time. This chain connects TRBV15 to TRBJ2-4; 7 bases match TRBD2. From germline, CDR1 is LNHNV and CDR2 YYDKDF (reference sequence). The CDR3 length is 16 residues. Trimming removed 0 bases from V and 3 bases from J; junction bases left unmatched: 5. The CDR3 region has the DNA TGTGCCACCAGCAGAGATCGTTGGGAGGGCAAAAACATTCAGTACTTC. Protein: CATSRDRWEGKNIQYF.

This chain connects TRBV28 to TRBJ2-7, with 13 positions matching TRBD2. The CDR3 consists of 18 residues. V dropped 6 bases and J dropped 2; count of bases not matched to a gene: 13. Per germline, CDR1 MDHEN and CDR2 SYDVKM. CDR3 nucleotide sequence: TGTGCCAGCAGCTTAACTAGCGGGGGGGCCGGAATTACCTACGAGCAGTACTTC. Its translation: CASSLTSGGAGITYEQYF. Using reference TRBV28 and TRBJ2-7 for the parts outside the CDR3, the full variable domain is DVKVTQSSRYLVKRTGEKVFLECVQDMDHENMFWYRQDPGLGLRLIYFSYDVKMKEKGDIPEGYSVSREKKERFSLILESASTNQTSMYLCASSLTSGGAGITYEQYFGPGTRLTVT.

The chain employs TRBV28 and TRBJ2-5; 7 nucleotides match TRBD2. The CDR3 has 12 residues. Germline assignment: CDR1 MDHEN and CDR2 SYDVKM. The V and J ends lost 4 bases and 4 bases, in that order; junction bases with no gene match: 0. The CDR3, as DNA: TGTGCCAGCAGTTCTAGCGGAGAGACCCAGTACTTC. It specifies CASSSSGETQYF.

This rearrangement joins TRBV5-4 to TRBJ2-5, with TRBD2 matching over 8 bases. Germline V lookup: CDR1 SGHNT, CDR2 YYREEE (reference sequence). Unmatched junction bases numbered 14, after V lost 5 bases and J lost 5 bases. The CDR3 runs 16 residues. CDR3 nucleotide sequence: TGTGCCAGCAGTCGTGGGACTAGGGGCGCCGGGGAGACCCAGTACTTC. Amino acid sequence: CASSRGTRGAGETQYF.

The gene calls are TRBV19 and TRBJ1-1; a possible D gene is TRBD1 (6 bases). The V and J ends lost 5 bases and 1 base respectively, with 11 bases between them. This CDR3 is 14 amino acids long. The V gene's germline CDR1 is LNHDA and CDR2 SQIVND (reference sequence). DNA of the CDR3: TGTGCCAGTAGTTACCTACAGGGGAACACTGAAGCTTTCTTT. It translates to CASSYLQGNTEAFF.

This sequence joins TRBV28 and TRBJ1-2, with D uncertain. Germline V CDR1 and CDR2: MDHEN, SYDVKM. The germline V and J ends were trimmed by 1 base and 4 bases, with 10 bases remaining between them. CDR3 length: 14 residues. The CDR3 DNA reads TGTGCCAGCAGTTTATTGGGCGCTTTCTATGGCTACACCTTC. Translated, it gives CASSLLGAFYGYTF.

The chain couples TRBV7-2 to TRBJ2-1, with unresolved D. The CDR3 is 13 amino acids. With 5 bases removed from V and 5 bases from J, the gap between germline ends came to 10 bases. Looked up from germline, CDR1 is SGHTA and CDR2 is FQGNSA. CDR3 in amino acids: CASSRSLHNEQFF. In DNA form, the CDR3 reads TGTGCCAGCAGCCGTAGTCTCCACAATGAGCAGTTCTTC.

This chain joins TRBV29-1 and TRBJ2-2; the D gene is possibly TRBD1 (5 bases). Trimming pared 7 bases from V and 2 bases from J, leaving 11 bases between. Germline V gene data show CDR1 as SQVTM and CDR2 as ANQGSEA. This CDR3 is 13 amino acids long. CDR3 DNA: TGCAGCGGCAGACAGCTTAACACCGGGGAGCTGTTTTTT. It translates to CSGRQLNTGELFF.